These 23 T cell receptor beta chains were all obtained from the same sample, sequenced in a study of prognosis after radiotherapy for stage I lung cancer. Genomic DNA was subjected to two-round multiplex PCR for amplification of TCR beta CDR3. Individual primers that were specific to each TRBV and TRBJ gene served in first-round PCR. TCRdb called the multiplex PCR reads again in MiXCR, with one record for every CDR3 protein. The table shows 11,000 to 15,000 distinct CDR3 sequences, with roughly 26% occurring only once. The specimen comprised PBMCs, sampled before or after stereotactic body radiation therapy (not recorded which). The origin of the receptors is a donor over 45 with non-small cell lung cancer.

This clonotype is labeled as medium-sized. The J gene is TRBJ2-7, the V gene TRBV28, with TRBD2 matching over 9 bases. CDR3 length: 16 amino acids. Germline-derived CDR1 and CDR2 are MDHEN and SYDVKM. The V and J ends lost 4 bases and 4 bases, in that order; junction bases with no gene match: 11. This chain's CDR3 is CASSSASAGGTYEQYF. Here the CDR3 DNA reads TGTGCCAGCAGTTCCGCCTCAGCGGGAGGCACTTACGAGCAGTACTTC.

This clonotype came up a few times. The rearrangement links TRBV4-1 to TRBJ2-7; no clear D. The ends were cut back, 1 base at V and 2 bases at J, with 12 bases in the middle. The CDR3 is 15 residues long. Germline loops: CDR1 MGHRA, CDR2 YSYEKL. The CDR3 sequence is CASSQGWWPTYEQYF. The DNA of the CDR3 is TGCGCCAGCAGCCAAGGTTGGTGGCCGACCTACGAGCAGTACTTC.

This clonotype was seen only once. The chain links TRBV3-1 to TRBJ2-7, with a possible D match to TRBD2 (5 bases). This CDR3 has 16 residues. Trimming pared 1 base from V and 7 bases from J, leaving 20 bases between. CDR1 is LGHDT, CDR2 YNNKEL, per germline (reference sequence). The CDR3 DNA sequence: TGTGCCAGCAGCCAAGCCCTTAGCTGGTCACGCGGGGAGCAGTACTTC. Translation gives CASSQALSWSRGEQYF.

This clonotype is labeled as medium-sized. The rearrangement links TRBV5-1 to TRBJ1-1; weak D call: TRBD1 (5 bases). V shed 4 bases and J shed 5 bases, with 15 bases lying between them. The CDR3 totals 14 residues. Germline V gene data show CDR1 as SGHRS and CDR2 as YFSETQ. This chain's CDR3 is CASSRQGSGTEAFF. CDR3 bases: TGCGCCAGCAGCAGGCAGGGTTCAGGTACTGAAGCTTTCTTT.

Concerning this clonotype: This likely reflects a read error, since a far larger clone is one base away. Written as DNA, the CDR3 is TGTGCCAGCAGTGAGCATCATAAGGGAGAGGGGCGTATTAGCAATCAGCCCCAGCATTTT. Encoded protein: CASSEHHKGEGRISNQPQHF. The chain joins TRBV6-9 to TRBJ1-5; D is perhaps TRBD1 (5 bases). CDR1 and CDR2 (germline): MNHGY, SVAAGI. The CDR3 extends over 20 amino acids. Trimming shortened V by 5 bases and J by 0 bases, and 26 bases separated the two germline ends.

The sample holds many counts of this clonotype. The chain carries TRBV30 and TRBJ1-5; weak D call: TRBD1 (6 bases). The CDR3 length is 14 residues. Germline assignment: CDR1 GTSNPN and CDR2 SVGIG (reference sequence). Trimming left V 8 bases short and J 6 bases short, with 20 bases between. DNA of the CDR3: TGTGCCCACTTCCCGGGGCAGGGGCGTCAGCCCCAGCATTTT. Residues: CAHFPGQGRQPQHF.

Many counts were recorded for this clonotype. This chain connects TRBV6-1 to TRBJ2-7; D is ambiguous. Per germline, CDR1 MNHNS and CDR2 SASEGT. The CDR3 extends over 11 amino acids. Between the trimmed V and J ends, which lost 2 bases and 5 bases, there was a span of 4 bases. CDR3 DNA: TGTGCCAGCAGTGAATGGCACGAGCAGTACTTC. Its translation is CASSEWHEQYF.

Relative to its sample, this clonotype is medium-sized. This chain links TRBV6-5 with TRBJ2-1, with TRBD2 matching over 11 bases. V dropped 0 bases and J dropped 6; count of bases not matched to a gene: 10. Germline V gene sequence: CDR1 MNHEY, CDR2 SVGAGI. This CDR3 has 18 amino acids. The CDR3, as DNA: TGTGCCAGCAGTTACTCGAGGGCTAGCGGGAGGATGGTCAATGAGCAGTTCTTC. It is translated as CASSYSRASGRMVNEQFF.

As to this clonotype: Only one base separates this from a far larger clonotype, so it likely reflects a read error. The conserved phenylalanine or tryptophan normally closing the CDR3 is absent here, so this likely arose from a read error. This chain uses TRBV5-1 with TRBJ2-3; the match to TRBD2 covers 8 bases. The CDR3 is made up of 17 amino acids. Germline loops: CDR1 SGHRS, CDR2 YFSETQ. For the CDR3, the DNA is TGTGCCAGCAGCTTGGAGTCCCCTAGCGGGAGCACAGATACGCAGTATTCT. Translated, it gives CASSLESPSGSTDTQYS.

This clonotype was detected many times. The chain uses TRBV20-1 and TRBJ1-1; D possibly corresponds to TRBD1 (5 bases). This CDR3 spans 11 amino acids. With 6 bases removed from V and 5 bases from J, the gap between germline ends came to 10 bases. CDR1 DFQATT and CDR2 SNEGSKA come from the germline V gene (reference sequence). The CDR3 loop is CSAPWGTEAFF. The CDR3 DNA reads as TGCAGTGCCCCCTGGGGGACTGAAGCTTTCTTT.

This clonotype was detected many times. This chain uses TRBV7-3 with TRBJ1-1; D is unclear. Germline-derived CDR1 and CDR2 are SGHTA and FQGTGA. V was cut by 3 bases and J by 1 base, with 6 bases left in between. The CDR3 length is 13 residues. The CDR3 is CASSLDSNTEAFF. CDR3 sequence (DNA): TGTGCCAGCAGCTTGGATTCGAACACTGAAGCTTTCTTT. Looking up the rest from reference TRBV7-3 and TRBJ1-1 gives the full variable domain: GAGVSQTPSNKVTEKGKYVELRCDPISGHTALYWYRQSLGQGPEFLIYFQGTGAADDSGLPNDRFFAVRPEGSVSTLKIQRTERGDSAVYLCASSLDSNTEAFFGQGTRLTVV.

Judged by abundance, this clonotype is medium-sized. The chain carries TRBV28 and TRBJ1-3; 11 bases fit TRBD1. Trimming took 6 bases from V and 4 from J; bases not matched to a gene: 11. The CDR3 runs 17 residues. Looked up from germline, CDR1 is MDHEN and CDR2 is SYDVKM. This chain's CDR3 is CASRPGTGGIMGNTIYF. CDR3 nucleotide sequence: TGTGCCAGCAGACCCGGGACAGGGGGAATAATGGGAAACACCATATATTTT.

This clonotype was seen ten or more times. This CDR3 reads CATGRSSYNSPLHF. The CDR3, as DNA: TGTGCCACCGGACGGAGCTCCTATAATTCACCCCTCCACTTT. This chain links TRBV7-2 with TRBJ1-6; D is uncertain. The CDR3 covers 14 residues. Germline V gene data show CDR1 as SGHTA and CDR2 as FQGNSA. V was trimmed by 10 bases and J by 0 bases, leaving 10 bases between them. The variable domain in full, completed from reference TRBV7-2 and TRBJ1-6, reads GAGVSQSPSNKVTEKGKDVELRCDPISGHTALYWYRQSLGQGLEFLIYFQGNSAPDKSGLPSDRFSAERTGGSVSTLTIQRTQQEDSAVYLCATGRSSYNSPLHFGNGTRLTVT.

Comment on this clonotype: The junction departs from germline at one end; a sequencing error may be responsible. The genes are TRBV20-1 and TRBJ2-1, with a possible D match to TRBD2 (6 bases). The length of the CDR3 is 15 residues. Germline V gives CDR1 DFQATT, CDR2 SNEGSKA (reference sequence). CDR3 sequence reads: CSATASVRAYNGQFF. CDR3 nucleotide sequence: TGCAGTGCTACTGCTAGCGTGAGGGCCTACAATGGGCAGTTCTTC.

The genes are TRBV7-8 and TRBJ2-3; D may be TRBD1 (6 bases). Germline-derived CDR1 and CDR2 are SGHVS and FQNEAQ. Trimming shortened V by 10 bases and J by 1 base, and 24 bases separated the two germline ends. The CDR3 is 17 amino acids. The chain's CDR3 is CANILAGTHLRTDTQYF. CDR3 DNA: TGTGCCAACATCTTAGCCGGGACACATCTTCGCACAGATACGCAGTATTTT.

Ten or more counts support this clonotype. This chain connects TRBV7-9 to TRBJ1-1; TRBD1 matches 8 bases. There are 18 residues in the CDR3. The V segment lost 3 bases and the J segment 2 bases; nucleotides outside the gene matches: 14. Germline CDR1 is SEHNR and CDR2 is FQNEAQ (reference sequence). CDR3 in amino acids: CASSFRPLGQGTNTEAFF. CDR3 coding DNA: TGTGCCAGCAGCTTCCGCCCCCTAGGACAGGGAACAAACACTGAAGCTTTCTTT.

V is TRBV5-5 and J is TRBJ1-2; D ambiguous. This CDR3 has 16 residues. V was shortened by 2 bases and J by 6 bases, with 20 bases between the two germline ends. The germline V gene encodes CDR1 SGHKS and CDR2 YYEKEE (reference sequence). The CDR3 sequence is CASSFLPPVVHHGYTF. The CDR3 DNA is TGTGCCAGCAGCTTTCTTCCACCGGTCGTGCACCATGGCTACACCTTC. Combining the CDR3 with reference TRBV5-5 and TRBJ1-2 gives the whole variable domain DAGVTQSPTHLIKTRGQQVTLRCSPISGHKSVSWYQQVLGQGPQFIFQYYEKEERGRGNFPDRFSARQFPNYSSELNVNALLLGDSALYLCASSFLPPVVHHGYTFGSGTRLTVV.

This clonotype was seen many times. This chain joins TRBV18 and TRBJ1-1, with D unclear. Trimming removed 4 bases from V and 1 base from J, with 7 bases in between. The CDR3 is 13 residues long. Germline V gene lookup returns CDR1 KGHSH and CDR2 LQKENI. CDR3 in amino acids: CASSREKNTEAFF. The CDR3 DNA reads TGTGCCAGCTCACGGGAGAAGAACACTGAAGCTTTCTTT. The full variable domain, with the rest looked up from reference TRBV18 and TRBJ1-1, is NAGVMQNPRHLVRRRGQEARLRCSPMKGHSHVYWYRQLPEEGLKFMVYLQKENIIDESGMPKERFSAEFPKEGPSILRIQQVVRGDSAAYFCASSREKNTEAFFGQGTRLTVV.

This clonotype is classed as medium-sized (0.01 to 0.1%). The chain recombines TRBV28 with TRBJ1-6; maybe TRBD1 (5 bases). The CDR3 totals 14 residues. From germline, CDR1 is MDHEN and CDR2 SYDVKM. V dropped 7 bases and J dropped 6 bases, with 13 bases sitting between them. Here the CDR3 reads CASTRGTSNSPLHF. In DNA, the CDR3 is TGTGCCAGCACGAGAGGGACTTCTAATTCACCCCTCCACTTT.

Remarks on this clonotype: The likely explanation is a read error, given a far larger clone one base away. This chain links TRBV7-2 with TRBJ2-7, with a possible D match to TRBD1 (6 bases). V was trimmed by 5 bases and J by 7 bases, leaving 12 bases between them. This CDR3 region has 12 residues. Germline CDR1 reads SGHTA; CDR2 reads FQGNSA. The CDR3 reads CASSPGVGEQYF. CDR3 nucleotide sequence: TGTGCCAGCAGCCCAGGGGTGGGGGAGCAGTACTTC.

Turning to this clonotype: Since a much larger clone is just one base distant, this may be a read error. This chain links TRBV7-8 with TRBJ1-1; D not resolved. The CDR3 consists of 13 residues. Germline V CDR1 and CDR2: SGHVS, FQNEAQ. The CDR3 loop reads CASTFSQRTEASF. CDR3 coding DNA: TGTGCCAGCACCTTTTCCCAGCGAACTGAAGCTTCCTTT.

This chain uses TRBV3-1 with TRBJ1-4, with D perhaps TRBD1 (6 bases). The CDR3 loop spans 15 amino acids. Germline V gene data show CDR1 as LGHDT and CDR2 as YNNKEL (reference sequence). Trimming pared 0 bases from V and 8 bases from J, leaving 13 bases between. DNA for the CDR3: TGTGCCAGCAGCCAAGACGGTGGGGGCAGAGAAAAACTGTTTTTT. Encoded protein: CASSQDGGGREKLFF.

In its sample, this clonotype ranks as medium-sized. The rearrangement uses TRBV6-1 and TRBJ2-3; tentative D call: TRBD1 (6 bases). Germline V lookup: CDR1 MNHNS, CDR2 SASEGT. This CDR3 has 15 residues. Between the trimmed V and J ends, which lost 6 bases and 4 bases, there was a span of 17 bases. CDR3 residues: CASSFQGHASDTQYF. CDR3 bases: TGTGCCAGCAGCTTCCAGGGACATGCGTCAGATACGCAGTATTTT.